The 23 T cell receptor beta chains below all came from one sample that was sequenced in a study of spatial heterogeneity in lung cancer. Each CDR3 protein is one row after TCRdb ran MiXCR on the 5' RACE reads. The sample contains about 120,000 distinct CDR3 sequences, 12% of which appear only once. As for time point: blood at routine non-recurrence follow-up after resection. Unsorted whole RNA from tumor, nontumor lung or frozen PBMC underwent sequencing. The sample here was PBMCs, taken at follow-up. These receptors were obtained from a male donor with early-stage non-small cell lung cancer.

V gene TRBV10-2 combines with J gene TRBJ1-1; 8 nucleotides match TRBD1. The J segment lost 2 bases and the V segment lost 6 bases, leaving 8 bases of the junction unmatched. The CDR3 length is 15 residues. The germline gives CDR1 WSHSY, CDR2 SAAADI. The CDR3 region is CASSANRGVNTEAFF. The CDR3 coding sequence is TGCGCCAGCAGCGCGAACAGGGGGGTTAACACTGAAGCTTTCTTT.

In its sample, this clonotype was seen many times. The chain couples TRBV28 to TRBJ2-5; 7 positions match TRBD1. This CDR3 contains 12 residues. Unmatched junction bases numbered 2, after V lost 8 bases and J lost 2 bases. Germline assignment: CDR1 MDHEN and CDR2 SYDVKM. The CDR3: CASLGQQETQYF. The CDR3, as DNA: TGTGCCAGCCTGGGACAGCAAGAGACCCAGTACTTC.

The sample holds a few counts of this clonotype. CDR3 DNA: TGTGCCAGCAGCGTAGGGCTAGCGGGGCAAGGCATTCAGTACTTC. Protein product: CASSVGLAGQGIQYF. V gene TRBV9 combines with J gene TRBJ2-4; 9 bases agree with TRBD2. This CDR3 has 15 residues. CDR1 SGDLS and CDR2 YYNGEE come from the germline V gene. With 0 bases clipped from V and 9 bases from J, the junction kept 7 bases outside the gene matches.

V gene TRBV18 combines with J gene TRBJ2-5; D not certain. V lost 3 bases to trimming and J lost 2 bases, with 7 bases between them. Germline assignment: CDR1 KGHSH and CDR2 LQKENI. The CDR3 runs to 13 residues. CDR3 DNA: TGTGCCAGCTCACCGGCAATTCAAGAGACCCAGTACTTC. Translated: CASSPAIQETQYF.

V and J are TRBV30 and TRBJ2-6; D is tentatively TRBD1 or TRBD2 (6 bases each). V shed 8 bases and J shed 0 bases, with 17 bases lying between them. The CDR3 length is 16 residues. CDR1 and CDR2 (germline): GTSNPN, SVGIG (reference sequence). The CDR3 reads CAGGDKYSSGANVLTF. The CDR3 DNA reads TGTGCCGGAGGGGACAAGTACAGCTCTGGGGCCAACGTCCTGACTTTC.

This clonotype was counted only a few times. The DNA is omitted, as the CDR3 cannot be located on it reliably, and the CDR3 follows TCRdb's listing. The rearrangement links TRBV7-9 to TRBJ2-2. Germline CDR1 SEHNR, CDR2 FQNEAQ (reference sequence). 12 amino acids form the CDR3, both terminal residues included. The CDR3: CASSFGAGELFF.

The rearrangement links TRBV30 to TRBJ1-3, with 11 bases aligning to TRBD1. Germline loops: CDR1 GTSNPN, CDR2 SVGIG (reference sequence). V was pared by 0 bases and J by 3 bases, with 4 bases of the junction left unmatched. The CDR3 contains 16 residues. DNA of the CDR3: TGTGCCTGGAGTGTAAGGGACAGGGGGGTTGGAAACACCATATATTTT. Its translation is CAWSVRDRGVGNTIYF.

This clonotype was counted only a few times. The chain recombines TRBV6-2 or TRBV6-3 with TRBJ2-2; D assignment may be TRBD1 or TRBD2 (5 bases each). The germline V gene encodes CDR1 MNHEY and CDR2 SVGEGT. The CDR3 runs 17 residues. Trimming left V 2 bases short and J 4 bases short, with 17 bases between. The CDR3 reads CASSYPLYGASTGELFF. Here the CDR3 DNA reads TGTGCCAGCAGTTACCCCTTATACGGGGCGAGCACCGGGGAGCTGTTTTTT.

Here the CDR3 reads CASSLSQGALLHEQYF. The CDR3, as DNA: TGTGCCAGCAGTTTATCACAGGGGGCATTACTCCACGAGCAGTACTTC. The chain links TRBV27 to TRBJ2-7, with 9 bases that match TRBD1. The CDR3 totals 16 residues. Germline trimming cut 0 bases from V and 5 bases from J; bases unmatched to any gene: 8. CDR1 and CDR2 from the germline V gene are MNHEY and SMNVEV (reference sequence).

The rearrangement joins TRBV20-1 to TRBJ2-7; the D gene is possibly TRBD2 (6 bases). Trimming stripped 5 bases from V and 0 bases from J, with 17 bases between. This CDR3 is 15 amino acids long. The germline CDR1 and CDR2 sequences are DFQATT and SNEGSKA (reference sequence). In DNA, the CDR3 is TGCAGTGCTTATGCTAGAGACGGGAGCTCCTACGAGCAGTACTTC. This encodes CSAYARDGSSYEQYF.

This clonotype showed up many times. This chain links TRBV7-9 with TRBJ1-1; D remains unclear. The CDR3 runs 14 residues. Germline V gene lookup returns CDR1 SEHNR and CDR2 FQNEAQ (reference sequence). V was trimmed by 0 bases and J by 11 bases, leaving 16 bases between them. This chain's CDR3 is CASSLAWGGATAFF. CDR3 DNA: TGTGCCAGCAGCTTAGCCTGGGGAGGCGCCACCGCTTTCTTT.

Here the CDR3 DNA reads TGTGCCAGCAGCCAAGTGGGGACTGAAGAGACCCAGTACTTC. Protein product: CASSQVGTEETQYF. The chain couples TRBV4-2 to TRBJ2-5; the D gene is possibly TRBD2 (6 bases). V lost 1 base to trimming and J lost 3 bases, with 9 bases between them. Germline CDR1 reads LGHNA; CDR2 reads YNFKEQ. CDR3 length: 14 amino acids.

This clonotype was recorded a few times. The chain employs TRBV18 and TRBJ2-2, with D perhaps matching TRBD1 or TRBD2 (5 bases each). Germline CDR1 reads KGHSH; CDR2 reads LQKENI. The CDR3 consists of 16 residues. Trimming took off 0 bases at V and 9 bases at J, with 17 bases between the two ends. The CDR3 protein is CASSPPGASPGRELFF. CDR3 nucleotides: TGTGCCAGCTCACCACCCGGGGCCAGTCCTGGCCGGGAGCTGTTTTTT.

J is TRBJ1-2 and V is TRBV7-3, with TRBD1 matching over 9 bases. The germline V gene has CDR1 SGHTA and CDR2 FQGTGA. V lost 5 bases and J lost 6; bases outside the gene matches: 4. This CDR3 comprises 13 residues. CDR3: CASSLQGADGYTF. CDR3 DNA: TGTGCCAGCAGCCTACAGGGGGCTGATGGCTACACCTTC.

The rearrangement links TRBV7-6 to TRBJ1-1; TRBD1 matches at 10 bases. The trim removed 3 bases at V and 5 bases at J, leaving 3 bases unmatched. The CDR3 runs 14 residues. Germline values: CDR1 SGHVS, CDR2 FNYEAQ. The CDR3 spells CASSFGTGETEAFF. The CDR3 coding sequence is TGTGCCAGCAGCTTCGGGACAGGGGAGACTGAAGCTTTCTTT.

Turning to this clonotype: Just one base apart from a much larger clone, this may be a read error. This sequence joins TRBV6-5 and TRBJ1-2; tentatively, D is TRBD1 (5 bases). This CDR3 is built from 15 residues. CDR1 is MNHEY, CDR2 SVGAGI, per germline. The germline V and J ends were trimmed by 6 bases and 4 bases, with 18 bases remaining between them. CDR3 DNA: TGTGCCAGCAGGATAACCCCAGGGAGCGTCTATGGCTACACCTTC. Amino acids: CASRITPGSVYGYTF.

This clonotype was detected a few times. The J gene is TRBJ1-6, the V gene TRBV11-3; D remains ambiguous. The CDR3 totals 16 residues. Germline V gene data show CDR1 as SGHNT and CDR2 as YENEEA. Trimming left V 4 bases short and J 9 bases short, with 19 bases between. The CDR3 here is CASSSSGLSWSSPLHF. The CDR3 DNA reads as TGTGCCAGCAGCTCCAGTGGCCTATCTTGGAGTTCACCCCTCCACTTT.

In this sample, this clonotype turned up many times. The chain has TRBV29-1 and TRBJ2-7; TRBD2 is a possible D gene (7 bases). Germline V gene data show CDR1 as SQVTM and CDR2 as ANQGSEA. The CDR3 runs 12 residues. V shed 5 bases and J shed 6 bases, with 14 bases lying between them. CDR3 sequence reads: CSVPGGPSEQYF. For the CDR3, the DNA is TGCAGCGTTCCCGGGGGGCCGTCCGAGCAGTACTTC.

The chain combines TRBV4-2 with TRBJ1-2; D possibly corresponds to TRBD1 (5 bases). This CDR3 region has 13 residues. The V gene lost 4 bases and the J gene lost 8 bases, with 14 bases spanning the gap. Per germline, CDR1 LGHNA and CDR2 YNFKEQ. The CDR3 DNA reads as TGTGCCAGCAGCCCCCTCGGGACTTCGGGCTACACCTTC. Amino acids: CASSPLGTSGYTF.

The chain couples TRBV9 to TRBJ2-6; perhaps TRBD1 as D (5 bases). The CDR3 is 16 residues long. The V gene lost 1 base and the J gene lost 2 bases, with 10 bases spanning the gap. Germline V gene sequence: CDR1 SGDLS, CDR2 YYNGEE. The CDR3 region has the DNA TGTGCCAGCAGCGTAAGCCCAGGGACTGGGGCCAACGTCCTGACTTTC. Translating it yields CASSVSPGTGANVLTF.

V and J are TRBV28 and TRBJ1-6, with TRBD1 identical over 8 bases. There are 14 residues in the CDR3. Germline CDR1 reads MDHEN; CDR2 reads SYDVKM. V dropped 3 bases and J dropped 9; count of bases not matched to a gene: 4. CDR3 residues: CASSFRGRTSPLHF. DNA for the CDR3: TGTGCCAGCAGTTTCAGGGGGCGTACTTCACCCCTCCACTTT.

The chain is built from TRBV7-9 and TRBJ2-1; the D is unclear. V lost 1 base and J lost 2, with 12 bases in between. Germline V gene sequence: CDR1 SEHNR, CDR2 FQNEAQ (reference sequence). CDR3 length equals 16 residues. CDR3 DNA: TGTGCCAGCAGCTTAGGAAACCGTCCCACCTACAATGAGCAGTTCTTC. Encoded protein: CASSLGNRPTYNEQFF.

This clonotype was detected ten times or more. A junction end diverges from the germline sequence, so it may reflect a read error. The chain is built from TRBV7-7 and TRBJ2-2; 10 nucleotides align to TRBD2. Per germline, CDR1 SSHAT and CDR2 FNYEAQ (reference sequence). There are 19 residues in the CDR3. In nucleotides, the CDR3 is TGTGCTAGCAGCTTAGAGGCACGGACGGGACTAGCGATCCCCGGGGAGCTGTTTTTT. It codes for CASSLEARTGLAIPGELFF.